The clone carrying this TCR beta chain was seen a single time. The target antigen is unknown. V lost 5 bases to trimming and J lost 1 base; unmatched junction nucleotides: 8. CDR1 and CDR2 (germline): GTSNPN, SVGIG (reference sequence). The CDR3 runs 15 residues. This specimen comes from a study of cytomegalovirus exposure and HLA in healthy donors. PCR amplification relied on 60 Vbeta primers (plus 13 Jbeta primers). Using immunoSEQ multiplex PCR, the repertoire was profiled, and TCRdb retains in-frame clones only, with some absent. The sample consists of about 160,000 clones, about 72% of them appearing once. Study-wide results and limits: There were some public TCRs occurring in many donors, but most TCR sequences were rare.

These donors, healthy bone marrow donors, were studied. Sequencing used PBMCs. The TCR originated in a male donor in good health and CMV-seronegative. The gene calls are TRBV30 and TRBJ2-5; the match to TRBD2 covers 9 bases. The CDR3 DNA is TGTGCCTGGGGAGCGGGAGGCAACCCCCAAGAGACCCAGTACTTC. It yields the protein CAWGAGGNPQETQYF.